One sample yielded the 30 T cell receptor beta chains listed below, sequenced in a study of immune characterization of retroperitoneal liposarcoma. One entry per CDR3 protein results from TCRdb running MiXCR on the PCR reads. This table holds more than 4,500 distinct CDR3 sequences, about a third found once. Sequenced sample: tumor tissue. The source is a female donor with retroperitoneal liposarcoma.

Details on this clonotype: Because it lacks the conserved phenylalanine or tryptophan at the end, this CDR3 is likely a read error. The DNA for the CDR3 is TGTGCCAGCAGCTTAGTGGGTCTAACTCCGACCAAGTCAAATGAGCAGTTCTGC. Encoded protein: CASSLVGLTPTKSNEQFC. The rearrangement uses TRBV7-8 and TRBJ2-7; no clear D gene. Gene TRBJ2-1 matches the end of the DNA better, so the J call may be wrong. The germline V gene has CDR1 SGHVS and CDR2 FQNEAQ. The CDR3 contains 18 residues.

V is TRBV6-1 and J is TRBJ2-2; D unclear. Germline V lookup: CDR1 MNHNS, CDR2 SASEGT. Between the trimmed V and J ends, which lost 4 bases and 4 bases, there was a span of 10 bases. The CDR3 totals 14 residues. The CDR3 sequence is CASSARFLTGELFF. The CDR3 region has the DNA TGTGCCAGCAGTGCCCGGTTCCTCACCGGGGAGCTGTTTTTT.

Notes on this clonotype: Sequence at one end of the junction differs from germline and may be a read error. The V and J genes are TRBV12-3 or TRBV12-4 and TRBJ2-1; D perhaps matches TRBD2 (6 bases). This CDR3 has 15 amino acids. CDR3 bases: TGTGCCAGCAGTTTAGGCGGGAAACCCTACAATGAGCAGTACTTT. It translates to CASSLGGKPYNEQYF.

This clonotype was detected ten times or more. This chain joins TRBV6-4 and TRBJ2-6; no clear D. The germline V and J ends were trimmed by 0 bases and 0 bases, with 6 bases remaining between them. In germline, CDR1 is MRHNA, CDR2 SNTAGT. The CDR3 covers 16 residues. The CDR3 DNA reads as TGTGCCAGCAGTGACTCGCCCGGCTCTGGGGCCAACGTCCTGACTTTC. Encoded protein: CASSDSPGSGANVLTF.

This clonotype showed up just a few times. This chain links TRBV6-6 with TRBJ1-2, with D unresolved. The germline CDR1 and CDR2 sequences are MNHNY and SVGAGI (reference sequence). The V end lost 0 bases, the J end lost 3 bases, and 8 bases lay between the germline ends. This CDR3 contains 14 residues. CDR3 protein: CASSYSGRYYGYTF. In DNA, the CDR3 is TGTGCCAGCAGTTACTCGGGCAGATACTATGGCTACACCTTC.

This clonotype was detected a few times. The chain combines TRBV6-6 with TRBJ1-4; 9 bases map to TRBD1. V gave up 5 bases and J gave up 1 base; unmatched junction bases: 5. Per the germline V gene, CDR1 is MNHNY and CDR2 is SVGAGI (reference sequence). The CDR3 spans 16 residues. The CDR3 DNA follows: TGTGCCAGCAGTAGGGGACAGGGAGTAACTAATGAAAAACTGTTTTTT. This translates into CASSRGQGVTNEKLFF.

This clonotype was observed a single time. The chain combines TRBV5-6 with TRBJ2-3, with D perhaps TRBD1 or TRBD2 (5 bases each). The CDR3 contains 12 residues. Germline CDR1 and CDR2: SGHDT and YYEEEE. Between the trimmed V and J ends, which lost 3 bases and 6 bases, there was a span of 8 bases. CDR3 nucleotides: TGTGCCAGCAGCTGGGACCGGGATACGCAGTATTTT. Translated, it gives CASSWDRDTQYF.

In this sample, this clonotype turned up many times. The chain joins TRBV6-6 to TRBJ2-2; 10 nucleotides match TRBD2. The germline gives CDR1 MNHNY, CDR2 SVGAGI (reference sequence). The junction had 2 bases not matched to a gene; V was cut back by 2 bases and J by 5 bases. CDR3 length equals 15 residues. Written as DNA, the CDR3 is TGTGCCAGCAGTTACGTAGCGGGGGGAACCGGGGAGCTGTTTTTT. Protein: CASSYVAGGTGELFF.

This chain links TRBV6-1 with TRBJ2-1; 7 bases agree with TRBD2. The J call may be mistaken, given a closer DNA end match to TRBJ2-7. CDR3 length equals 16 residues. In germline, CDR1 is MNHNS, CDR2 SASEGT. The CDR3, as DNA: TGTGCCAGCAGTCCCCTGGAGGGGCTAGCGGCCTACGAGCAGTACTTC. This translates into CASSPLEGLAAYEQYF.

By share, this clonotype counts as medium-sized. The chain recombines TRBV7-3 with TRBJ2-3, with D possibly TRBD2 on 9 matching bases. V was clipped by 3 bases and J by 5 bases, with 18 bases between them. CDR1 and CDR2 (germline): SGHTA, FQGTGA. The CDR3 covers 16 residues. The CDR3 loop reads CASSLRPSGTGDTQYF. Here the CDR3 DNA reads TGTGCCAGCAGCTTGCGTCCTAGCGGGACAGGAGATACGCAGTATTTT.

This clonotype rates as medium-sized. This rearrangement joins TRBV30 to TRBJ1-1, with D uncertain. Germline V gives CDR1 GTSNPN, CDR2 SVGIG (reference sequence). CDR3 size: 14 residues. V lost 4 bases to trimming and J lost 3 bases, with 15 bases between them. This chain's CDR3 is CAWNPEGIDTEAFF. CDR3 DNA sequence: TGTGCCTGGAACCCCGAAGGGATCGACACTGAAGCTTTCTTT.

This clonotype was picked up a small number of times. CDR3 sequence (DNA): TGTGCCAGCAGTCTGGGGGAAACGGGCAATCAGCCCCAGCATTTT. Encoded protein: CASSLGETGNQPQHF. The chain carries TRBV6-1 and TRBJ1-5, with D perhaps matching TRBD1 (5 bases). The CDR3 loop spans 15 amino acids. Germline V gene data show CDR1 as MNHNS and CDR2 as SASEGT. Trimming took 5 bases from V and 2 from J, leaving 13 bases between them.

This chain connects TRBV4-1 to TRBJ2-1, with TRBD2 identical over 12 bases. CDR3 size: 16 residues. Germline CDR1 is MGHRA and CDR2 is YSYEKL. With V trimmed by 2 bases and J by 8 bases, 7 bases remained unmatched. CDR3 sequence: CASSQPLAGGPDEQFF. The DNA of the CDR3 is TGCGCCAGCAGCCAACCTCTAGCGGGAGGGCCCGATGAGCAGTTCTTC.

This clonotype was recorded many times. This rearrangement joins TRBV25-1 to TRBJ2-7; 7 bases are a match to TRBD1. The germline CDR1 and CDR2 sequences are MGHDK and SYGVNS. V gave up 3 bases and J gave up 2 bases; unmatched junction bases: 4. This CDR3 spans 14 amino acids. In DNA, the CDR3 is TGTGCCAGCAGTGAGCCGGGACAGCCCTACGAGCAGTACTTC. Its protein is CASSEPGQPYEQYF.

This clonotype was recorded a few times. As DNA, the CDR3 is TGTGCCAGTCAAGCCGGGACAGGGGCCCTCGGGGCCAAAAACATTCAGTACTTC. This encodes CASQAGTGALGAKNIQYF. V and J are TRBV6-6 and TRBJ2-4; 10 positions agree with TRBD1. Germline V gene data show CDR1 as MNHNY and CDR2 as SVGAGI (reference sequence). The CDR3 totals 18 residues. V lost 9 bases to trimming and J lost 1 base; unmatched junction nucleotides: 15.

The J gene is TRBJ2-4, the V gene TRBV12-3 or TRBV12-4; D is perhaps TRBD1 (6 bases). The J call may be wrong; the DNA end is better matched by TRBJ2-7. The CDR3 runs to 12 residues. CDR3 sequence (DNA): TGTGCCAGCAGTTTTGGGGGCAGCGAGCAGTACTTC. This gives the protein CASSFGGSEQYF.

The J gene is TRBJ2-1, the V gene TRBV27, with 15 bases matching TRBD2. The V and J ends lost 5 bases and 8 bases, in that order; junction bases with no gene match: 4. The germline gives CDR1 MNHEY, CDR2 SMNVEV (reference sequence). The CDR3 covers 15 residues. DNA for the CDR3: TGTGCCAGCAGTCCCGGACTAGCGGGAGGGGATGAGCAGTTCTTC. Protein: CASSPGLAGGDEQFF.

This clonotype showed up just a few times. V gene TRBV4-1 combines with J gene TRBJ2-2; D is possibly TRBD2 (6 bases). Trimming left V 0 bases short and J 5 bases short, with 7 bases between. The CDR3 is 14 residues long. The V gene's germline CDR1 is MGHRA and CDR2 YSYEKL. The DNA of the CDR3 is TGCGCCAGCAGCCAAGATAGCGGAACCGGGGAGCTGTTTTTT. It encodes CASSQDSGTGELFF.

By share, this clonotype counts as medium-sized. The chain joins TRBV27 to TRBJ2-2; maybe TRBD1 (6 bases). V was pared by 5 bases and J by 4 bases, with 8 bases between. The CDR3 is 13 amino acids. The germline CDR1 and CDR2 sequences are MNHEY and SMNVEV (reference sequence). CDR3 nucleotide sequence: TGTGCCAGCAGTGCGACAGGCACCGGGGAGCTGTTTTTT. This sequence encodes CASSATGTGELFF.

The chain has TRBV2 and TRBJ2-1; the match to TRBD2 covers 11 bases. Losses at the gene ends were 5 bases for V and 4 bases for J; bases not matched to a gene: 4. This CDR3 comprises 15 residues. Germline V CDR1 and CDR2: SNHLY, FYNNEI. The CDR3 DNA sequence: TGTGCCAGCAGTCGACTAGCGGGATTATACAATGAGCAGTTCTTC. Translation gives CASSRLAGLYNEQFF. Filled out from reference TRBV2 and TRBJ2-1, the complete variable domain reads EPEVTQTPSHQVTQMGQEVILRCVPISNHLYFYWYRQILGQKVEFLVSFYNNEISEKSEIFDDQFSVERPDGSNFTLKIRSTKLEDSAMYFCASSRLAGLYNEQFFGPGTRLTVL.

This clonotype was counted at least ten times. The chain joins TRBV12-3 or TRBV12-4 to TRBJ1-2; D is ambiguous. The CDR3 extends over 16 amino acids. The V gene lost 4 bases and the J gene lost 3 bases, with 18 bases spanning the gap. In nucleotides, the CDR3 is TGTGCCAGCAGTTCAGGCGGACTTCGGGAGGACTATGGCTACACCTTC. It translates to CASSSGGLREDYGYTF.

In its sample, this clonotype was seen many times. The V and J genes are TRBV7-2 and TRBJ2-3, with D unclear. Germline V gives CDR1 SGHTA, CDR2 FQGNSA. The CDR3 consists of 11 residues. Trimming took 7 bases from V and 0 from J, leaving 2 bases between them. CDR3 in DNA: TGTGCCAGCACTAGCACAGATACGCAGTATTTT. This sequence encodes CASTSTDTQYF.

This clonotype was seen at least ten times. The chain links TRBV6-1 to TRBJ2-1; no firm D call. The closer fit of TRBJ2-7 to the DNA end suggests the J call may be wrong. The CDR3 length is 14 residues. Germline V lookup: CDR1 MNHNS, CDR2 SASEGT. The CDR3 protein is CASSSRPQTDEQYF. The CDR3 nucleotides are TGTGCCAGCAGTTCTAGACCGCAAACGGACGAGCAGTACTTC.

This clonotype has more than one count but fewer than ten. This chain connects TRBV6-1 to TRBJ1-4; D is ambiguous. Germline V lookup: CDR1 MNHNS, CDR2 SASEGT. The V end lost 4 bases, the J end lost 2 bases, and 14 bases lay between the germline ends. The CDR3 extends over 16 amino acids. The CDR3 region is CASSALSPGTNEKLFF. The CDR3 coding sequence is TGTGCCAGCAGTGCCCTGTCCCCTGGGACTAATGAAAAACTGTTTTTT.

As for this clonotype: One end of the junction is discordant with germline, which a read error may explain. The rearrangement uses TRBV5-1 and TRBJ2-1; D is possibly TRBD2 (5 bases). Germline loops: CDR1 SGHRS, CDR2 YFSETQ. The CDR3 covers 13 residues. In DNA, the CDR3 is TGCGCCAGCAGGAGGGCCCCGGCGAATGAGCAGTCCTTC. Protein product: CASRRAPANEQSF.

This clonotype has a handful of counts. The CDR3 sequence is CASSQTAGRGQYEQYF. CDR3 coding DNA: TGCGCCAGCAGTCAAACCGCCGGCAGGGGGCAGTACGAGCAGTACTTC. The chain recombines TRBV23-1 with TRBJ2-7; 8 bases map to TRBD1. TRBV23-1 is annotated as an ORF whose role is uncertain. The CDR3 totals 16 residues. V dropped 2 bases and J dropped 4; count of bases not matched to a gene: 10.

This clonotype came up a few times. This may arise from a read error, as a much more abundant clone is one base away. The chain employs TRBV4-1 and TRBJ2-1; TRBD1 or TRBD2 may be the D gene (7 bases each). Looked up from germline, CDR1 is MGHRA and CDR2 is YSYEKL. The length of the CDR3 is 16 residues. The CDR3 region is CASSQVQGEGFNEQFF. CDR3 bases: TGTGCCAGCAGCCAAGTTCAGGGGGAGGGATTTAATGAGCAGTTCTTC.

This clonotype is judged medium-sized (0.01 to 0.1%). This chain connects TRBV11-3 to TRBJ2-2; 13 bases agree with TRBD2. The germline gives CDR1 SGHNT, CDR2 YENEEA. The V segment lost 6 bases and the J segment 6 bases; nucleotides outside the gene matches: 4. The CDR3 consists of 15 residues. The CDR3: CASRKTSGRSGELFF. CDR3 nucleotide sequence: TGTGCCAGCAGAAAGACTAGCGGGAGGTCCGGGGAGCTGTTTTTT. Looking up the rest from reference TRBV11-3 and TRBJ2-2 gives the full variable domain: EAGVVQSPRYKIIEKKQPVAFWCNPISGHNTLYWYLQNLGQGPELLIRYENEEAVDDSQLPKDRFSAERLKGVDSTLKIQPAELGDSAVYLCASRKTSGRSGELFFGEGSRLTVL.

Only a few counts were recorded for this clonotype. A much bigger clone sits one base away, suggesting this may be a read error. The J gene is TRBJ2-5, the V gene TRBV12-3 or TRBV12-4, with a tentative D call TRBD1 (5 bases). Trimming pared 2 bases from V and 11 bases from J, leaving 18 bases between. This CDR3 region has 14 residues. The CDR3 coding sequence is TGTGCCAGCAGTTTACAGGGAATCGGCAATGAGCAGTACTTC. Encoded protein: CASSLQGIGNEQYF.

This clonotype was observed at least ten times. The chain combines TRBV6-1 with TRBJ1-4, with D possibly TRBD1 on 6 matching bases. V was cut by 6 bases and J by 7 bases, with 15 bases left in between. The CDR3 loop spans 14 amino acids. Germline V CDR1 and CDR2: MNHNS, SASEGT. CDR3 sequence reads: CASRGGGRGEKLFF. The CDR3 coding sequence is TGTGCCAGCAGGGGAGGGGGGCGGGGTGAAAAACTGTTTTTT.